This T cell receptor (beta chain) was recovered during a study of cytomegalovirus exposure and HLA in healthy donors. Study results and caveats: Generally TCR sequences proved uncommon, though certain public TCRs appeared in numerous donors. Cytomegalovirus status, reportedly, was diagnosed with high specificity and sensitivity by the classifier. The study listed roughly 150 cytomegalovirus-associated TCR beta chains.

Germline assignment: CDR1 SSHAT and CDR2 FNYEAQ (reference sequence). This CDR3 contains 13 residues. Losses at the gene ends were 5 bases for V and 4 bases for J; bases not matched to a gene: 3. In the case of this clone: Its antigen is not identified.

Data came from immunoSEQ multiplex PCR; TCRdb stores just in-frame clones and leaves some out. The sample has about 63,000 clones; roughly 90% are singletons. The sequence was obtained from a young woman in good health and CMV-seronegative. The chain is built from TRBV7-7 and TRBJ2-5; 8 bases agree with TRBD1. The sample comprised PBMCs. Here the CDR3 reads CASSTDRGETQYF. CDR3 coding DNA: TGTGCCAGCAGCACCGACAGGGGAGAGACCCAGTACTTC.